This T cell receptor (beta chain) is drawn from a study of beta chain features in type 1 diabetes. Study-wide context: Examination covered roughly 100,000,000 sorted cells spanning all samples. Study results and caveats: In type 1 diabetes patients, VDJ junctions had fewer insertions; deletions at these junctions were more frequent. It was not settled here whether HLA type affects TCRB rearrangement. Type 1 diabetes patients had TCRB CDR3s that were shorter (moderately but significantly so) in all four CD4+ subsets.

About this clone: Its antigen is as yet unknown.

Trimming stripped 3 bases from V and 6 bases from J, with 15 bases between. In germline, CDR1 is KGHSH, CDR2 LQKENI. CDR3 length: 15 residues. Of the isolated RNA, all was reverse transcribed, and so the sequenced material was expressed TCRB transcripts. Measured with immunoSEQ multiplex PCR; TCRdb has only the in-frame clones, and not every one. This table holds about 260,000 clones, roughly 22% found once. The J gene is TRBJ2-1, the V gene TRBV18, with a weak D call TRBD1 (6 bases). The sequence was collected from a woman aged 40 to 55 with type 1 diabetes. The sequencing sample was made of naive CD4+ T cells from blood. The CDR3, as DNA: TGTGCCAGCTCACCGCAGGGGCTAATCGGCAATGAGCAGTTCTTC. This encodes CASSPQGLIGNEQFF.